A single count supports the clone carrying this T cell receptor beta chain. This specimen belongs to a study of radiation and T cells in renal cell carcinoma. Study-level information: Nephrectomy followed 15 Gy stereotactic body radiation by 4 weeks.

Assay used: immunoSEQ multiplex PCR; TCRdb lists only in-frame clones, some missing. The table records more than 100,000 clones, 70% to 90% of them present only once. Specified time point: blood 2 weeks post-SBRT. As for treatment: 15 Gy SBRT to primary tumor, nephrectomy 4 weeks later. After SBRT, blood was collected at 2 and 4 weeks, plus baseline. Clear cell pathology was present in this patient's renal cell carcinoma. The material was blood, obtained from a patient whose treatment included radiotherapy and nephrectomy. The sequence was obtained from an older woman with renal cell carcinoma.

CDR3 region: CSVEVFGTEFGTDTQYF. DNA for the CDR3: TGCAGCGTTGAAGTATTCGGGACCGAATTTGGAACAGATACGCAGTATTTT. This rearrangement joins TRBV29-1 to TRBJ2-3; D may be TRBD1 or TRBD2 (5 bases each). Trimming pared 1 base from V and 3 bases from J, leaving 20 bases between. Germline CDR1 is SQVTM and CDR2 is ANQGSEA. There are 17 residues in the CDR3.